The clone carrying this T cell receptor (beta chain) was seen ten or more times. Its antigen is still unknown. The time point is: persistent/refractory GD, antithyroid drugs over 5 years with positive TRAb. With RNA extracted from PBMCs as input, the TCR library was made. Arm-PCR with iRepertoire HTBI primers amplified the CDR3 regions for these TCR beta libraries. MiXCR was run by TCRdb on the multiplex PCR reads, yielding one entry per CDR3 protein. This sample has 300,000 or so distinct CDR3 sequences, with about 20% found just once. This entry belongs to a study of regulatory T cells in long-lasting Graves disease. Findings of the study overall: Public clonotype sharing was higher in persistent than newly diagnosed patients. Accuracy was perhaps lowered by the small sample size.

The source material was peripheral blood mononuclear cells (PBMCs), sampled when the disease was refractory, from a patient treated with antithyroid drugs. This clonotype originated in a female donor with Graves disease.

CDR3 in amino acids: CASSINSPLHF. The CDR3 nucleotides are TGTGCCAGCAGCATCAATTCACCCCTCCACTTT. The chain carries TRBV7-2 and TRBJ1-6; D is undetermined. This CDR3 has 11 residues. Per germline, CDR1 SGHTA and CDR2 FQGNSA. V lost 5 bases and J lost 7, with 3 bases in between. The complete variable domain, with remaining parts taken from reference TRBV7-2 and TRBJ1-6, reads GAGVSQSPSNKVTEKGKDVELRCDPISGHTALYWYRQSLGQGLEFLIYFQGNSAPDKSGLPSDRFSAERTGGSVSTLTIQRTQQEDSAVYLCASSINSPLHFGNGTRLTVT.